A selection of T cell receptor beta chains follows, all from one sample in a study of blood T cell repertoires in COVID-19. Repertoires were generated with immunoSEQ multiplex PCR, while TCRdb's copy carries only in-frame clones and drops some. The table records over 250,000 clones, about 91% of them present only once. Sequenced sample: PBMCs or T cells enriched from blood (not recorded which). These TCRs come from a woman younger than 30 who had recovered from COVID-19. CDR3s include the opening cysteine and the closing phenylalanine or tryptophan. Fields, in order: CDR3 protein, CDR3 DNA, J gene, clone size, V gene, D gene. D genes are given only for firm matches. Not all rows give a size; the values are once, few, many and, for expanded clones, a class.

CASSQDPTSGEKLFF | TGCGCCAGCAGCCAAGATCCAACCAGCGGAGAAAAACTGTTTTTT | TRBJ1-4 | NA | TRBV4-3 | NA
CASSGPGFGEQYF | TGTGCCAGCAGTGGGCCGGGGTTCGGCGAGCAGTACTTC | TRBJ2-7 | NA | TRBV27 | NA
CASSVQPTGGGTDTQYF | TGTGCCAGCAGCGTACAACCGACAGGGGGCGGCACAGATACGCAGTATTTT | TRBJ2-3 | NA | TRBV9 | TRBD1
CASSQADRVYNEQFF | TGCGCCAGCAGCCAAGCTGACAGGGTCTACAATGAGCAGTTCTTC | TRBJ2-1 | NA | TRBV4-3 | TRBD1
CASSPSRVAGQFF | TGTGCCAGCAGCCCCTCCCGTGTCGCGGGTCAGTTCTTC | TRBJ2-1 | NA | TRBV3-1/TRBV3-2 | NA
CASSETASGNTIYF | TGTGCCAGCAGTGAAACAGCCTCTGGAAACACCATATATTTT | TRBJ1-3 | NA | TRBV2 | NA
CASSVLAGKTYEQYF | TGTGCCAGCAGCGTACTAGCGGGGAAGACCTACGAGCAGTACTTC | TRBJ2-7 | NA | TRBV7-2 | TRBD2
CASSFQGASFTDTQYF | TGTGCCAGCAGCTTTCAGGGGGCTAGCTTCACAGATACGCAGTATTTT | TRBJ2-3 | NA | TRBV7-3 | TRBD1
CASSPRLDILQTQYF | TGTGCCAGCAGCCCTCGATTGGACATATTGCAGACCCAGTACTTC | TRBJ2-5 | NA | TRBV4-2 | NA
CASSQLDNEQFF | TGTGCCAGCAGCCAGCTAGACAATGAGCAGTTCTTC | TRBJ2-1 | NA | TRBV5-6 | NA
CASSQEGGRPFEQYF | TGTGCCAGCAGCCAAGAGGGAGGTCGCCCCTTCGAGCAGTACTTC | TRBJ2-7 | few | TRBV3-1/TRBV3-2 | NA
CASSVEGSGNTIYF | TGTGCCAGCAGTGTAGAGGGATCCGGAAACACCATATATTTT | TRBJ1-3 | NA | TRBV2 | NA
CASSESRGSSPLHF | TGTGCCAGCAGTGAATCTAGGGGAAGTTCACCCCTCCACTTT | TRBJ1-6 | NA | TRBV6-1 | NA
CASSFETGAISSYNSPLHF | TGTGCCAGCAGTTTTGAGACAGGGGCAATAAGCTCCTATAATTCACCCCTCCACTTT | TRBJ1-6 | NA | TRBV28 | TRBD1
CASSSTARSYNSPLHF | TGTGCCAGCAGTTCTACAGCCCGCTCCTATAATTCACCCCTCCACTTT | TRBJ1-6 | NA | TRBV7-6 | NA
CASSAAGGNEQFF | TGTGCCAGCAGCGCAGCGGGGGGGAATGAGCAGTTCTTC | TRBJ2-1 | NA | TRBV9 | TRBD2